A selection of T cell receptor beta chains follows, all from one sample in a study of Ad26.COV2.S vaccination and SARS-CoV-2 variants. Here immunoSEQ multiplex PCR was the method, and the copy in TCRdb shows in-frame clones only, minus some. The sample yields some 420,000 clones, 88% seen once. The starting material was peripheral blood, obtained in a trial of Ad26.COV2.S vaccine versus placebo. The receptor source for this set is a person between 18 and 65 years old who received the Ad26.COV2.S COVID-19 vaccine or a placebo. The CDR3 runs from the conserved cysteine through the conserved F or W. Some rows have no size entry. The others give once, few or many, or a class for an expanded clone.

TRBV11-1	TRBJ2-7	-	CASSLEKGPYEQYF
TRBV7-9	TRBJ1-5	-	CASSLGRNQPQHF
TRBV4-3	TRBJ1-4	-	CASSQATGTGMTNEKLFF
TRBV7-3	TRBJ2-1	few	CASSKGGRSLNEQFF
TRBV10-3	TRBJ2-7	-	CAISERAEDEQYF
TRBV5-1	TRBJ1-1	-	CASSLSSAGYLKNTEAFF
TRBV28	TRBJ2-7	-	CASSLGFLDRAYEQYF
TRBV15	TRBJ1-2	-	CATSEARNYGYTF
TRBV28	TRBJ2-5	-	CASRMTVPVETQYF
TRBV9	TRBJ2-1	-	CASSVGAGSSYNEQFF
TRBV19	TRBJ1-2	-	CASTLLGGDYGYTF
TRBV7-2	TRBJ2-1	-	CASSLRGPSGNEQFF
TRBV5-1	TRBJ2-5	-	CASSSGEETQYF
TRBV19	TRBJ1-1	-	CASSISPPQGIVNTEAFF
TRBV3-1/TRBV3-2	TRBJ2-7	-	CASSQVYRNYEQYF
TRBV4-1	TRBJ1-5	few	CASSQDQGGGQPQHF
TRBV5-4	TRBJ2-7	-	CASSFGGRVTYEQYF
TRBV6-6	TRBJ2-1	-	CASRKGQSYNEQFF
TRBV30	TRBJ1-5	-	CAWTEGRHNQPQHF
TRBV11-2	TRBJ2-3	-	CASSYARTGATDTQYF
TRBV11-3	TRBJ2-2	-	CASSPGTTTGELFF
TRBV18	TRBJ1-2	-	CASSSDRGQVNYGYTF
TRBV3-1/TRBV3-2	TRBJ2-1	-	CASSQQGQGYNEQFF
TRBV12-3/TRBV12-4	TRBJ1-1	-	CASSLQGAGAFF
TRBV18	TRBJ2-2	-	CASSPREPGRLTGELFF
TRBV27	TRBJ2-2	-	CASSFFSSWGELFF
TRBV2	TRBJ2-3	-	CASSDWGSGAKDTQYF
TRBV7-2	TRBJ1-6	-	CASSLEGGANSPLHF
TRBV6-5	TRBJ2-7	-	CASTPPGGARYEQYF
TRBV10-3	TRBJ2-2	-	CASTFGNPTNTGELFF
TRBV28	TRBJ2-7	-	CASATGLEQYF
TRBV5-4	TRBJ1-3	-	CASSLPGNGNTIYF
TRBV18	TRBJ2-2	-	CASSPQGPSFTGELFF
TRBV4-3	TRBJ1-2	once	CASSQAPGHSFVGYTF
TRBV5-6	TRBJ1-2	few	CASSLVALGYGYTF
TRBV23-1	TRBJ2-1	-	CASSQWGLSDNEQFF
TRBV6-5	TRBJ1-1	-	CASSPQGYTEAFF
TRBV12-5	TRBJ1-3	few	CASGGEHSGNTIYF
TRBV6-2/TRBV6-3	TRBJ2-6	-	CASSQGAGANVLTF
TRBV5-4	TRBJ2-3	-	CASGQGTDTQYF
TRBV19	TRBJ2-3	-	CASSLTSDTDTQYF
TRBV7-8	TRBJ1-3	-	CASSFGSGRTSGNTIYF
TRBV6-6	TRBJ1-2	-	CASNRVSGGYTF
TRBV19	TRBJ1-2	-	CAIAQGAGGYTF
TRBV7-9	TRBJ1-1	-	CASSLIRGRRDTEAFF
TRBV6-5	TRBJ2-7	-	CASSPRGRPYEQYF
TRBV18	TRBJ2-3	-	CASSPLWRGHTDTQYF
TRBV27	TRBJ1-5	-	CASSLGAGGNQPQHF
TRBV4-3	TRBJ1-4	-	CASSQGVDREDEKLFF
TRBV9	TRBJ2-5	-	CASSVLAGGSEETQYF
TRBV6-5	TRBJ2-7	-	CASSYAGSYEQYF
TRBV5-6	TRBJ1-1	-	CASSFVSGGTEAFF
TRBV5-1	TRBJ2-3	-	CASKGGTGDTDTQYF
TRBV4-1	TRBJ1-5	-	CASRPSRGNQPQHF
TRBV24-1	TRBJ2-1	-	CATSDPGLYNEQFF
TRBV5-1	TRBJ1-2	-	CASSLVGDGYLNGYTF